Following are 8 T cell receptor beta chains from one sample sequenced in a study of identical twins. TCRdb passed the 5' RACE reads through MiXCR, listing each CDR3 protein once. The sample comprises roughly 250,000 distinct CDR3 sequences, 7% of which are singletons, and around 3.4% rests with the top ten. These sequences were also reported in another study, on yellow fever vaccine responses in identical twins.

Specimen: memory (CD45RO+) T cells sorted from blood. These receptors all stem from a woman aged 18-29 years in good health.

This clonotype was picked up many times. This chain joins TRBV5-1 and TRBJ1-1, with 10 bases fitting TRBD1. J was trimmed by 4 bases and V by 4 bases; bases with no gene match: 7. The CDR3 consists of 15 residues. Germline-derived CDR1 and CDR2 are SGHRS and YFSETQ. Here the CDR3 reads CASSLQDRGLTEAFF. CDR3 in DNA: TGCGCCAGCAGCCTCCAAGACAGGGGGCTCACTGAAGCTTTCTTT.

The J gene is TRBJ2-1, the V gene TRBV5-1; tentatively, D is TRBD1 or TRBD2 (5 bases each). The germline CDR1 and CDR2 sequences are SGHRS and YFSETQ. The V gene lost 4 bases and the J gene lost 2 bases, with 13 bases spanning the gap. The CDR3 is made up of 15 amino acids. The chain's CDR3 is CASSPTGTTYNEQFF. CDR3 in DNA: TGCGCCAGCAGCCCAACCGGGACGACCTACAATGAGCAGTTCTTC.

This clonotype showed up just a few times. V is TRBV20-1 and J is TRBJ2-7; D possibly corresponds to TRBD2 (5 bases). The CDR3 is 14 residues long. Looked up from germline, CDR1 is DFQATT and CDR2 is SNEGSKA (reference sequence). Trimming left V 0 bases short and J 0 bases short, with 9 bases between. Here the CDR3 DNA reads TGCAGTGCTAGAGATCAGCGGAGCTCCTACGAGCAGTACTTC. This translates into CSARDQRSSYEQYF.

This clonotype was detected only once. This rearrangement joins TRBV12-3 or TRBV12-4 to TRBJ2-7; either TRBD1 or TRBD2 may supply D (6 bases each). The V end was cut by 7 bases, the J end by 4 bases, with 17 bases between. The CDR3 runs to 14 residues. The chain's CDR3 is CASTGGLWGYEQYF. The CDR3 nucleotides read TGTGCCAGCACTGGGGGGCTGTGGGGGTACGAGCAGTACTTC.

This clonotype was seen at least ten times. The chain joins TRBV7-9 to TRBJ1-4; TRBD1 is a possible D gene (6 bases). The germline gives CDR1 SEHNR, CDR2 FQNEAQ (reference sequence). There are 14 residues in the CDR3. The V gene lost 3 bases and the J gene lost 5 bases, with 10 bases spanning the gap. The CDR3 here is CASSFRGKNEKLFF. The CDR3 nucleotides read TGTGCCAGCAGCTTCAGGGGAAAAAATGAAAAACTGTTTTTT.

This clonotype was recorded a few times. This rearrangement joins TRBV18 to TRBJ1-1; D is unclear. With 3 bases removed from V and 1 base from J, the gap between germline ends came to 12 bases. The CDR3 covers 15 residues. CDR1 KGHSH and CDR2 LQKENI come from the germline V gene. This CDR3 reads CASSPRTVQNTEAFF. CDR3 nucleotides: TGTGCCAGCTCACCCCGGACGGTCCAGAACACTGAAGCTTTCTTT.

This clonotype was observed many times. This chain uses TRBV5-5 with TRBJ1-3; tentatively, D is TRBD1 (6 bases). Trimming pared 3 bases from V and 1 base from J, leaving 20 bases between. Germline V gene data show CDR1 as SGHKS and CDR2 as YYEKEE (reference sequence). CDR3 size: 18 residues. In DNA form, the CDR3 reads TGTGCCAGCAGCTCGGGGGCTCCAGGGTACGCATCTGGAAACACCATATATTTT. Protein product: CASSSGAPGYASGNTIYF.

Here the CDR3 reads CASSQAERRLSGRRGEQFF. DNA for the CDR3: TGTGCCAGCAGCCAAGCAGAGAGACGGCTTAGCGGGAGAAGGGGTGAGCAGTTCTTC. The chain recombines TRBV3-1 with TRBJ2-1, with 9 bases that match TRBD2. This CDR3 contains 19 residues. The trim removed 1 base at V and 9 bases at J, leaving 19 bases unmatched. CDR1 and CDR2 (germline): LGHDT, YNNKEL (reference sequence).